The clone carrying this T cell receptor (beta chain) has a handful of counts. The table came from immunoSEQ multiplex PCR; TCRdb's copy has only in-frame clones and leaves some out. The sample yields 200,000 to 250,000 clones, 70% to 90% seen once. These data originate in a study of blood T cell repertoires in COVID-19. In terms of age and location, participants ranged from roughly 18 to 90 years and lived in approximately 24 US areas. The study assigned cohorts using participant-reported clinical history. The source is a woman between 45 and 65 years old with acute COVID-19. Sequenced input: PBMCs or T cells enriched from blood (not recorded which).

CDR3 loop: CASSWLPGTSGTWLYEQYF. CDR3 nucleotide sequence: TGCGCCAGCAGCTGGCTCCCGGGGACTAGCGGGACTTGGCTTTACGAGCAGTACTTC. The rearrangement joins TRBV5-1 to TRBJ2-7; the match to TRBD2 covers 13 bases. V dropped 3 bases and J dropped 4; count of bases not matched to a gene: 16. Germline lookup yields CDR1 SGHRS and CDR2 YFSETQ. The CDR3 sequence is 19 residues long.